These 19 T cell receptor beta chains were sequenced from one sample in a study of T cell changes during pregnancy in multiple sclerosis. Clones were sequenced by immunoSEQ multiplex PCR, and TCRdb holds only the in-frame ones, with some missing. This table has about 89,000 clones, approximately 94% appearing once. The sample was peripheral blood, taken in the third trimester of pregnancy. Every receptor here comes from a female donor with multiple sclerosis, enrolled in a pregnancy study.

This chain joins TRBV7-6 and TRBJ2-7; weak D call: TRBD1 (6 bases). This CDR3 is 14 amino acids long. The germline CDR1 and CDR2 sequences are SGHVS and FNYEAQ. Between the trimmed V and J ends, which lost 3 bases and 3 bases, there was a span of 12 bases. This chain's CDR3 is CASSFRGGVYEQYF. The CDR3 nucleotides read TGTGCCAGCAGCTTCAGGGGTGGGGTCTACGAGCAGTACTTC.

This rearrangement joins TRBV5-6 to TRBJ1-5; weak D call: TRBD1 (5 bases). This CDR3 spans 15 amino acids. Trimming removed 5 bases from V and 4 bases from J, with 16 bases in between. Germline V gene sequence: CDR1 SGHDT, CDR2 YYEEEE. The CDR3 sequence: CASSSAGRENQPQHF. The DNA for the CDR3 is TGTGCCAGCAGTTCGGCGGGACGGGAAAATCAGCCCCAGCATTTT.

J is TRBJ2-7 and V is TRBV30, with TRBD2 as a possible D gene (5 bases). There are 19 residues in the CDR3. Germline-derived CDR1 and CDR2 are GTSNPN and SVGIG (reference sequence). With 0 bases removed from V and 0 bases from J, the gap between germline ends came to 24 bases. CDR3: CAWSVREGKIQGFSYEQYF. The DNA of the CDR3 is TGTGCCTGGAGTGTCAGAGAGGGCAAGATACAAGGTTTCTCCTACGAGCAGTACTTC. The whole variable domain, remainder taken from reference TRBV30 and TRBJ2-7, is SQTIHQWPATLVQPVGSPLSLECTVEGTSNPNLYWYRQAAGRGLQLLFYSVGIGQISSEVPQNLSASRPQDRQFILSSKKLLLSDSGFYLCAWSVREGKIQGFSYEQYFGPGTRLTVT.

This clone appeared once. The V call is TRBV11-2, the J call TRBJ2-4; a weak D match, TRBD1 (6 bases). The V and J ends lost 3 bases and 0 bases respectively, with 12 bases between them. There are 16 residues in the CDR3. CDR1 is SGHAT and CDR2 is FQNNGV in the germline V gene. This CDR3 is CASSLFRGLAKNIQYF. In nucleotides, the CDR3 is TGTGCCAGCAGCTTGTTCAGGGGCCTAGCCAAAAACATTCAGTACTTC.

This chain uses TRBV14 with TRBJ1-5, with a possible D match to TRBD1 (5 bases). Germline loops: CDR1 SGHDN, CDR2 FVKESK. V lost 0 bases to trimming and J lost 7 bases, with 7 bases between them. The CDR3 totals 13 residues. Written as DNA, the CDR3 is TGTGCCAGCAGCCAAGATGGGGCGCAGCCCCAGCATTTT. Protein product: CASSQDGAQPQHF.

The chain links TRBV6-6 to TRBJ2-7; possibly TRBD1 for D (5 bases). From germline, CDR1 is MNHNY and CDR2 SVGAGI (reference sequence). The V end lost 0 bases, the J end lost 5 bases, and 17 bases lay between the germline ends. This CDR3 region has 16 residues. CDR3 amino acids: CASSYSLTPVGDEQYF. CDR3 nucleotide sequence: TGTGCCAGCAGTTACTCCCTGACTCCGGTAGGGGACGAGCAGTACTTC.

The chain employs TRBV6-5 and TRBJ1-2, with 7 bases identical to TRBD1. There are 16 residues in the CDR3. Germline V gene lookup returns CDR1 MNHEY and CDR2 SVGAGI. V was pared by 2 bases and J by 4 bases, with 10 bases of the junction left unmatched. CDR3 in amino acids: CASSYTKQGLAYGYTF. Here the CDR3 DNA reads TGTGCCAGCAGTTACACAAAACAGGGGTTGGCCTATGGCTACACCTTC.

The genes are TRBV10-3 and TRBJ2-1, with 9 bases that match TRBD1. The CDR3 has 13 residues. V dropped 9 bases and J dropped 7; count of bases not matched to a gene: 7. CDR1 ENHRY and CDR2 SYGVKD come from the germline V gene. CDR3 sequence reads: CAISGQGLNEQFF. The CDR3 bases are TGTGCCATTTCGGGACAGGGCTTAAATGAGCAGTTCTTC.

This chain connects TRBV7-6 to TRBJ2-1, with 11 bases aligning to TRBD2. V dropped 0 bases and J dropped 0; count of bases not matched to a gene: 13. CDR1 is SGHVS and CDR2 is FNYEAQ in the germline V gene. The CDR3 runs 21 residues. The CDR3 loop is CASSLAPLAGASISSYNEQFF. CDR3 bases: TGTGCCAGCAGCTTAGCGCCACTAGCGGGAGCGTCTATTAGCTCCTACAATGAGCAGTTCTTC.

The gene calls are TRBV27 and TRBJ2-7; TRBD1 matches at 9 bases. Germline assignment: CDR1 MNHEY and CDR2 SMNVEV (reference sequence). V lost 0 bases to trimming and J lost 1 base; unmatched junction nucleotides: 1. The CDR3 runs 15 residues. The CDR3 sequence is CASSLSTGGSYEQYF. The CDR3 nucleotides are TGTGCCAGCAGTTTATCGACAGGGGGTTCCTACGAGCAGTACTTC.

The V call is TRBV4-1, the J call TRBJ2-5; D possibly corresponds to TRBD2 (6 bases). Trimming removed 0 bases from V and 7 bases from J, with 6 bases in between. The CDR3 spans 12 residues. Germline V gene data show CDR1 as MGHRA and CDR2 as YSYEKL. This CDR3 is CASSQEGGTQYF. CDR3 nucleotides: TGCGCCAGCAGCCAAGAGGGAGGGACCCAGTACTTC.

This clone was detected only a few times. The chain carries TRBV27 and TRBJ1-2; TRBD1 aligns across 8 bases. J was trimmed by 5 bases and V by 4 bases; bases with no gene match: 3. CDR1 and CDR2 from the germline V gene are MNHEY and SMNVEV (reference sequence). This CDR3 contains 13 residues. CDR3 DNA: TGTGCCAGCAGTTCGGGACAGGCATATGGCTACACCTTC. It is translated as CASSSGQAYGYTF.

The CDR3 region is CASSMGQTYEQYF. The CDR3 DNA reads TGTGCCAGTAGTATGGGGCAGACCTACGAGCAGTACTTC. This chain uses TRBV19 with TRBJ2-7; D possibly corresponds to TRBD1 (5 bases). Per germline, CDR1 LNHDA and CDR2 SQIVND (reference sequence). V lost 3 bases to trimming and J lost 2 bases, with 8 bases between them. The CDR3 extends over 13 amino acids.

V and J are TRBV19 and TRBJ1-2; TRBD1 is a possible D gene (5 bases). This CDR3 is 12 amino acids long. V dropped 5 bases and J dropped 8 bases, with 12 bases sitting between them. CDR1 is LNHDA and CDR2 is SQIVND in the germline V gene (reference sequence). CDR3 sequence (DNA): TGTGCCAGTAGTTGGGGCAGGCTCGGCTACACCTTC. Translated, it gives CASSWGRLGYTF.

This rearrangement joins TRBV7-6 to TRBJ2-3; D may be TRBD1 (5 bases). The germline V and J ends were trimmed by 1 base and 3 bases, with 14 bases remaining between them. The CDR3 is 16 residues long. Germline values: CDR1 SGHVS, CDR2 FNYEAQ. The CDR3, as DNA: TGTGCCAGCAGCTTAGGTGCAGGGTCCCGTACAGATACGCAGTATTTT. It yields the protein CASSLGAGSRTDTQYF.

A remark on this clone: Different DNA sequences within this sample yield the same CDR3. This chain uses TRBV5-1 with TRBJ2-5, with D possibly TRBD2 on 6 matching bases. The V gene lost 4 bases and the J gene lost 5 bases, with 15 bases spanning the gap. Germline V gives CDR1 SGHRS, CDR2 YFSETQ. CDR3 length equals 14 residues. CDR3 DNA: TGCGCCAGCAGCCCCGGGACTCTCAGGGAGACCCAGTACTTC. Its translation is CASSPGTLRETQYF. Drawing the rest from reference TRBV5-1 and TRBJ2-5, the complete variable domain is KAGVTQTPRYLIKTRGQQVTLSCSPISGHRSVSWYQQTPGQGLQFLFEYFSETQRNKGNFPGRFSGRQFSNSRSEMNVSTLELGDSALYLCASSPGTLRETQYFGPGTRLLVL.

The chain recombines TRBV5-4 with TRBJ1-4; 7 bases align to TRBD1. Germline V CDR1 and CDR2: SGHNT, YYREEE (reference sequence). This CDR3 has 15 residues. Trimming removed 4 bases from V and 3 bases from J; junction bases left unmatched: 6. CDR3 bases: TGTGCCAGCAGCATCAGACAGGGTGCTAATGAAAAACTGTTTTTT. The encoded protein is CASSIRQGANEKLFF.

V gene TRBV28 combines with J gene TRBJ2-3; TRBD2 matches at 11 bases. With V trimmed by 3 bases and J by 0 bases, 8 bases remained unmatched. CDR1 and CDR2 from the germline V gene are MDHEN and SYDVKM. There are 18 residues in the CDR3. The CDR3 DNA reads TGTGCCAGCAGTTTCCCTTGGACTAGCGGGCTTAGCACAGATACGCAGTATTTT. It yields the protein CASSFPWTSGLSTDTQYF.

This chain links TRBV15 with TRBJ2-3; 10 nucleotides align to TRBD2. CDR1 and CDR2 from the germline V gene are LNHNV and YYDKDF (reference sequence). The CDR3 is 17 amino acids. V lost 7 bases to trimming and J lost 0 bases; unmatched junction nucleotides: 10. The CDR3 region is CATKRRLAGDSTDTQYF. The CDR3 DNA reads as TGTGCCACCAAAAGGAGGCTAGCGGGAGATAGCACAGATACGCAGTATTTT.